One sample yielded the 30 T cell receptor beta chains listed below, sequenced in a study of blood T cell repertoires in COVID-19. Profiling relied on immunoSEQ multiplex PCR, and the TCRdb table lists in-frame clones only, not all of them. This table has some 58,000 clones, about 90% appearing once. The specimen was peripheral blood. These receptor sequences come from a human donor in a cohort sampled during active COVID-19.

This clone appeared a single time. The V and J genes are TRBV18 and TRBJ2-7, with TRBD2 identical over 9 bases. The V and J ends lost 0 bases and 7 bases, in that order; junction bases with no gene match: 10. This CDR3 is 16 amino acids long. CDR1 KGHSH and CDR2 LQKENI come from the germline V gene. The DNA of the CDR3 is TGTGCCAGCTCACCACCGACGGCGGGGGGGCCGTGGGAGCAGTACTTC. Its translation: CASSPPTAGGPWEQYF.

The V call is TRBV5-4, the J call TRBJ1-2; 8 positions match TRBD1. The CDR3 is 13 residues long. Germline CDR1 and CDR2: SGHNT and YYREEE (reference sequence). The junction had 4 bases not matched to a gene; V was cut back by 3 bases and J by 6 bases. DNA for the CDR3: TGTGCCAGCAGCTCTCAGGGGGCGGATGGCTACACCTTC. Residues: CASSSQGADGYTF.

The genes are TRBV10-3 and TRBJ1-5, with 10 nucleotides matching TRBD1. Per the germline V gene, CDR1 is ENHRY and CDR2 is SYGVKD. The CDR3 is 18 amino acids. Trimming removed 2 bases from V and 0 bases from J; junction bases left unmatched: 7. CDR3 bases: TGTGCCATCAGTGAGGGGACAGGGGACACCTATAGCAATCAGCCCCAGCATTTT. This sequence encodes CAISEGTGDTYSNQPQHF.

V gene TRBV4-3 combines with J gene TRBJ1-1, with TRBD1 identical over 7 bases. Trimming took 2 bases from V and 1 from J; bases not matched to a gene: 10. This CDR3 is built from 17 residues. Germline V gene data show CDR1 as LGHNA and CDR2 as YSLEER. CDR3 region: CASSQNVLGGPNTEAFF. The CDR3 DNA reads TGCGCCAGCAGCCAAAATGTGTTAGGGGGCCCGAACACTGAAGCTTTCTTT.

The rearrangement links TRBV18 to TRBJ1-1; the D gene is possibly TRBD1 (6 bases). Trimming stripped 6 bases from V and 1 base from J, with 9 bases between. CDR3 length: 13 residues. Looked up from germline, CDR1 is KGHSH and CDR2 is LQKENI. CDR3 in amino acids: CASSQGGNTEAFF. Written as DNA, the CDR3 is TGTGCCAGCTCGCAAGGGGGGAACACTGAAGCTTTCTTT. The full variable domain, in which reference TRBV18 and TRBJ1-1 provide the parts outside the CDR3, is NAGVMQNPRHLVRRRGQEARLRCSPMKGHSHVYWYRQLPEEGLKFMVYLQKENIIDESGMPKERFSAEFPKEGPSILRIQQVVRGDSAAYFCASSQGGNTEAFFGQGTRLTVV.

The CDR3 DNA is TGTGCCAGCAGCCCCCTACCCCCGAGCGGGAGCCGTTCCTACGAGCAGTACTTC. Translating gives CASSPLPPSGSRSYEQYF. V gene TRBV3-1 (or the pseudogene TRBV3-2) combines with J gene TRBJ2-7, with 8 bases fitting TRBD2. Germline V gene lookup returns CDR1 LGHDT and CDR2 YNNKEL (reference sequence). CDR3 length: 18 residues. V dropped 4 bases and J dropped 1; count of bases not matched to a gene: 15.

This clone has just a few counts. The V and J genes are TRBV20-1 and TRBJ1-2; D ambiguous. The CDR3 covers 11 residues. Germline CDR1 is DFQATT and CDR2 is SNEGSKA (reference sequence). V lost 2 bases to trimming and J lost 3 bases, with 4 bases between them. CDR3 nucleotides: TGCAGTGCTAGACAGGACTATGGCTACACCTTC. Translation: CSARQDYGYTF.

This clone came up once. V usage is TRBV6-2 or TRBV6-3 and J usage is TRBJ2-7; D is uncertain. Germline CDR1 and CDR2: MNHEY and SVGEGT. V was cut by 0 bases and J by 3 bases, with 15 bases left in between. The CDR3 extends over 16 amino acids. The CDR3 DNA is TGTGCCAGCAGTTACTCGAGACCGCCCCGACACTACGAGCAGTACTTC. Residues: CASSYSRPPRHYEQYF.

This chain links TRBV11-3 with TRBJ2-3; tentatively, D is TRBD2 (5 bases). The V gene's germline CDR1 is SGHNT and CDR2 YENEEA. This CDR3 region has 12 residues. The V end lost 5 bases, the J end lost 2 bases, and 5 bases lay between the germline ends. CDR3 residues: CASSRDTDTQYF. The CDR3 DNA is TGTGCCAGCAGCCGGGACACAGATACGCAGTATTTT.

Here the CDR3 DNA reads TGTGCCAGCAGTTTGGTAGCGGTACAAAACATTCAGTACTTC. It encodes CASSLVAVQNIQYF. The chain is built from TRBV6-2 or TRBV6-3 and TRBJ2-4, with D perhaps TRBD2 (6 bases). CDR1 and CDR2 from the germline V gene are MNHEY and SVGEGT. CDR3 size: 14 residues. Trimming removed 4 bases from V and 5 bases from J, with 12 bases in between.

This sequence joins TRBV9 and TRBJ1-1, with no clear D. The V gene lost 2 bases and the J gene lost 0 bases, with 5 bases spanning the gap. Looked up from germline, CDR1 is SGDLS and CDR2 is YYNGEE. CDR3 length equals 13 residues. CDR3 sequence reads: CASSVNLNTEAFF. The CDR3 nucleotides are TGTGCCAGCAGCGTTAATCTGAACACTGAAGCTTTCTTT.

The rearrangement joins TRBV4-3 to TRBJ2-1, with 9 nucleotides matching TRBD2. Trimming at V came to 2 bases and at J to 5 bases, leaving 1 base not matched to a gene. The CDR3 is made up of 14 amino acids. Germline lookup yields CDR1 LGHNA and CDR2 YSLEER. The CDR3 DNA follows: TGCGCCAGCAGCCAACTAGCGGGGAACAATGAGCAGTTCTTC. It specifies CASSQLAGNNEQFF.

The gene calls are TRBV10-2 and TRBJ1-1; D is perhaps TRBD1 (6 bases). Trimming shortened V by 7 bases and J by 6 bases, and 21 bases separated the two germline ends. From germline, CDR1 is WSHSY and CDR2 SAAADI. This CDR3 is built from 15 residues. CDR3 coding DNA: TGCGCCAGCATCGAGGGGGGGTGGGGGCCCCCTGAAGCTTTCTTT. It is translated as CASIEGGWGPPEAFF.

The chain is built from TRBV7-2 and TRBJ1-1; TRBD1 agrees at 7 bases. CDR3 length equals 18 residues. The germline V gene has CDR1 SGHTA and CDR2 FQGNSA. The junction had 17 bases not matched to a gene; V was cut back by 3 bases and J by 4 bases. In DNA, the CDR3 is TGTGCCAGCAGCTTCAGGGCGGCAGGGGGGAGACAGGGCACTGAAGCTTTCTTT. Translation gives CASSFRAAGGRQGTEAFF.

V usage is TRBV7-8 and J usage is TRBJ1-6, with 7 bases fitting TRBD1. The CDR3 has 15 residues. V trimming: 4 bases; J trimming: 5 bases; junction bases outside the gene matches: 5. CDR1 is SGHVS and CDR2 is FQNEAQ in the germline V gene. CDR3 region: CASSWGQLHNSPLHF. The CDR3 DNA reads as TGTGCCAGCAGCTGGGGACAGCTTCATAATTCACCCCTCCACTTT.

V gene TRBV27 combines with J gene TRBJ2-3, with 7 bases aligning to TRBD2. Trimming removed 5 bases from V and 2 bases from J; junction bases left unmatched: 10. Per the germline V gene, CDR1 is MNHEY and CDR2 is SMNVEV (reference sequence). The CDR3 extends over 16 amino acids. CDR3 protein: CASSPPRGSVTDTQYF. DNA of the CDR3: TGTGCCAGCAGTCCCCCCCGCGGGAGTGTCACAGATACGCAGTATTTT.

The CDR3 region is CASSPSGRSYNEQFF. CDR3 sequence (DNA): TGCGCCAGCAGCCCTAGCGGGAGGTCCTACAATGAGCAGTTCTTC. The V gene is TRBV5-1, the J gene TRBJ2-1; 11 positions match TRBD2. Germline V gene lookup returns CDR1 SGHRS and CDR2 YFSETQ. This CDR3 is 15 amino acids long. After removal of 4 bases from V and 1 base from J, the junction contained 1 base not matched to a gene.

V and J are TRBV19 and TRBJ2-1; TRBD2 agrees at 15 bases. The junction had 2 bases not matched to a gene; V was cut back by 5 bases and J by 6 bases. Germline V gene data show CDR1 as LNHDA and CDR2 as SQIVND (reference sequence). The CDR3 is 15 amino acids. As DNA, the CDR3 is TGTGCCAGTAGTGGGACTAGCGGGAGGCTCAATGAGCAGTTCTTC. This gives the protein CASSGTSGRLNEQFF.

V usage is TRBV18 and J usage is TRBJ2-1, with D perhaps matching TRBD1 (6 bases). Germline CDR1 reads KGHSH; CDR2 reads LQKENI. Trimming took off 2 bases at V and 14 bases at J, with 16 bases between the two ends. This CDR3 is built from 13 residues. CDR3 bases: TGTGCCAGCTCACCAATTTTCCGGGGACAAGAGTTCTTC. Translation: CASSPIFRGQEFF.

The chain is built from TRBV18 and TRBJ2-1; 10 bases align to TRBD2. Germline-derived CDR1 and CDR2 are KGHSH and LQKENI. The V gene end was trimmed by 3 bases and the J gene end by 7 bases; junction bases not matched to a gene: 6. The CDR3 runs 15 residues. This CDR3 reads CASSPPSGRENEQFF. CDR3 nucleotides: TGTGCCAGCTCACCTCCGAGCGGGAGGGAAAATGAGCAGTTCTTC.

The rearrangement uses TRBV4-2 and TRBJ2-3; maybe TRBD1 (6 bases). CDR3 length equals 17 residues. The germline V and J ends were trimmed by 2 bases and 0 bases, with 15 bases remaining between them. Germline CDR1 reads LGHNA; CDR2 reads YNFKEQ. The chain's CDR3 is CASSQPPGQLSTDTQYF. The CDR3 DNA follows: TGTGCCAGCAGCCAACCTCCGGGACAATTAAGCACAGATACGCAGTATTTT.

V is TRBV29-1 and J is TRBJ2-1; 8 bases are a match to TRBD2. V lost 4 bases to trimming and J lost 7 bases; unmatched junction nucleotides: 9. The CDR3 length is 14 residues. Germline lookup yields CDR1 SQVTM and CDR2 ANQGSEA. CDR3 in amino acids: CSVGDGGGRNEQFF. As DNA, the CDR3 is TGCAGCGTTGGGGACGGGGGGGGCAGGAATGAGCAGTTCTTC.

V usage is TRBV5-1 and J usage is TRBJ2-7, with D perhaps TRBD1 (6 bases). V was trimmed by 2 bases and J by 0 bases, leaving 12 bases between them. Germline V lookup: CDR1 SGHRS, CDR2 YFSETQ. This CDR3 contains 15 residues. Written as DNA, the CDR3 is TGCGCCAGCAGCTTTAGGACAGCGAGCTCCTACGAGCAGTACTTC. Amino acids: CASSFRTASSYEQYF.

This clone was counted only a few times. This chain links TRBV6-6 with TRBJ1-1; D is ambiguous. V dropped 2 bases and J dropped 1 base, with 14 bases sitting between them. CDR1 and CDR2 (germline): MNHNY, SVGAGI (reference sequence). The CDR3 contains 16 residues. CDR3 in DNA: TGTGCCAGCAGTTACGGAGGCCGCCTCGGGAACACTGAAGCTTTCTTT. Amino acids: CASSYGGRLGNTEAFF.

The V call is TRBV19, the J call TRBJ1-3; D remains unclear. The CDR3 covers 16 residues. V shed 6 bases and J shed 0 bases, with 15 bases lying between them. The germline V gene encodes CDR1 LNHDA and CDR2 SQIVND (reference sequence). The CDR3 bases are TGTGCCAGTAGCCCGAACTCCCGGAGCTCTGGAAACACCATATATTTT. This sequence encodes CASSPNSRSSGNTIYF.

The chain links TRBV28 to TRBJ1-1, with TRBD1 matching 11 bases. CDR3 length equals 19 residues. CDR1 MDHEN and CDR2 SYDVKM come from the germline V gene. The trim removed 0 bases at V and 4 bases at J, leaving 13 bases unmatched. This CDR3 reads CASSLWGTGTGGTGTEAFF. The CDR3, as DNA: TGTGCCAGCAGTTTATGGGGTACTGGGACAGGGGGGACCGGCACTGAAGCTTTCTTT.

This chain links TRBV7-2 with TRBJ1-1; 9 nucleotides agree with TRBD1. Per the germline V gene, CDR1 is SGHTA and CDR2 is FQGNSA. The V segment lost 6 bases and the J segment 6 bases; nucleotides outside the gene matches: 8. The CDR3 sequence is 14 residues long. The CDR3 DNA sequence: TGTGCCAGCAGACCAGGACAGGGGATCCCTGAAGCTTTCTTT. Translating it yields CASRPGQGIPEAFF.

The chain has TRBV4-3 and TRBJ1-2; maybe TRBD1 (5 bases). V was clipped by 0 bases and J by 5 bases, with 19 bases between them. The CDR3 is 17 residues long. Germline V gives CDR1 LGHNA, CDR2 YSLEER. As DNA, the CDR3 is TGCGCCAGCAGCCAAGATTGGACGAGCGGGGCGCGTTATGGCTACACCTTC. Its translation: CASSQDWTSGARYGYTF.

The J gene is TRBJ2-1, the V gene TRBV5-1; 7 bases agree with TRBD1. The length of the CDR3 is 16 residues. Trimming removed 2 bases from V and 8 bases from J; junction bases left unmatched: 13. Germline V lookup: CDR1 SGHRS, CDR2 YFSETQ. CDR3 region: CASSLIPGQKLDEQFF. CDR3 nucleotides: TGCGCCAGCAGCTTAATTCCGGGACAGAAGTTGGATGAGCAGTTCTTC.

This chain connects TRBV18 to TRBJ2-3; 7 bases are a match to TRBD2. The CDR3 extends over 15 amino acids. Germline loops: CDR1 KGHSH, CDR2 LQKENI. After removal of 3 bases from V and 5 bases from J, the junction contained 8 bases not matched to a gene. The CDR3 DNA is TGTGCCAGCTCACCCGTCGGGGGGATCCTAGATACGCAGTATTTT. Translating gives CASSPVGGILDTQYF.